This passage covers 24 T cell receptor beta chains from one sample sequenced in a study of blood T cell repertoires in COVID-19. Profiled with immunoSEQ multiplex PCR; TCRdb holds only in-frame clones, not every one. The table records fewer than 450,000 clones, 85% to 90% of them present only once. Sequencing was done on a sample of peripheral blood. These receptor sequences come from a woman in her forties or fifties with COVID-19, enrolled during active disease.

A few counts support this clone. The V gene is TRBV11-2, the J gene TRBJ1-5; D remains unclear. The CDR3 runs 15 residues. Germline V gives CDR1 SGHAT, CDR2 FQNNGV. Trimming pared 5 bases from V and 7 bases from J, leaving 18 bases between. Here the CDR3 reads CASSHTPTGGQPQHF. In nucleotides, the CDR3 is TGTGCCAGCAGCCACACCCCCACGGGCGGGCAGCCCCAGCATTTT. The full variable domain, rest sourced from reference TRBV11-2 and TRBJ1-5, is EAGVAQSPRYKIIEKRQSVAFWCNPISGHATLYWYQQILGQGPKLLIQFQNNGVVDDSQLPKDRFSAERLKGVDSTLKIQPAKLEDSAVYLCASSHTPTGGQPQHFGDGTRLSIL.

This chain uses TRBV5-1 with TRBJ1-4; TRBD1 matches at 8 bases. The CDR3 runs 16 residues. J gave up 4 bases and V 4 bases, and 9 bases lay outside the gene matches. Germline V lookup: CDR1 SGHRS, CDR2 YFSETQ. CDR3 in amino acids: CASSPGADRVNEKLFF. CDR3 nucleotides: TGCGCCAGCAGCCCGGGGGCGGACAGGGTTAATGAAAAACTGTTTTTT. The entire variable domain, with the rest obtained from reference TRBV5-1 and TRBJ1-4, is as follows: KAGVTQTPRYLIKTRGQQVTLSCSPISGHRSVSWYQQTPGQGLQFLFEYFSETQRNKGNFPGRFSGRQFSNSRSEMNVSTLELGDSALYLCASSPGADRVNEKLFFGSGTQLSVL.

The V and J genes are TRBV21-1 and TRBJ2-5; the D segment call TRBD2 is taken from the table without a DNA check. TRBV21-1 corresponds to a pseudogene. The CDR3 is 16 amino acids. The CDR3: CASNRVRAGGQETQYF. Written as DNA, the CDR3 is TGTGCCAGCAACAGGGTCCGAGCGGGAGGGCAAGAGACCCAGTACTTC.

The CDR3 region is CASSVDRGFGGYTF. CDR3 nucleotides: TGTGCCAGCAGCGTAGACAGGGGATTTGGCGGCTACACCTTC. The rearrangement uses TRBV9 and TRBJ1-2, with TRBD1 identical over 7 bases. Germline V gene sequence: CDR1 SGDLS, CDR2 YYNGEE. The CDR3 loop spans 14 amino acids. The V gene end was trimmed by 0 bases and the J gene end by 8 bases; junction bases not matched to a gene: 7.

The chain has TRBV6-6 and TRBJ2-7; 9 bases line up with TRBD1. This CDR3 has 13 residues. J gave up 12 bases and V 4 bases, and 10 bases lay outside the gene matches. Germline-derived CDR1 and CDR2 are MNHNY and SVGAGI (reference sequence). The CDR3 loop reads CASSWPGQGSLYF. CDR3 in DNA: TGTGCCAGCAGTTGGCCGGGACAGGGATCCTTGTACTTC.

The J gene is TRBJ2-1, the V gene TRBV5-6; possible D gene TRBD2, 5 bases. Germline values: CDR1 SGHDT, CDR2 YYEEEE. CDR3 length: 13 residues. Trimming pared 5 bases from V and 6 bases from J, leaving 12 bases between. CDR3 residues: CASRDSRANEQFF. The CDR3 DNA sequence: TGTGCCAGCAGAGATTCGCGGGCCAATGAGCAGTTCTTC.

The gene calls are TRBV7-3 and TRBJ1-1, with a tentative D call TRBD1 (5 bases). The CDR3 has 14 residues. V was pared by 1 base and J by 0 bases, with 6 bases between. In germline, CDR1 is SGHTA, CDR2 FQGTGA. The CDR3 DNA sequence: TGTGCCAGCAGCTTAAACAGGCTGAACACTGAAGCTTTCTTT. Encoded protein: CASSLNRLNTEAFF. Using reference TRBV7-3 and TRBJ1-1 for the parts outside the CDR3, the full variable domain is GAGVSQTPSNKVTEKGKYVELRCDPISGHTALYWYRQSLGQGPEFLIYFQGTGAADDSGLPNDRFFAVRPEGSVSTLKIQRTERGDSAVYLCASSLNRLNTEAFFGQGTRLTVV.

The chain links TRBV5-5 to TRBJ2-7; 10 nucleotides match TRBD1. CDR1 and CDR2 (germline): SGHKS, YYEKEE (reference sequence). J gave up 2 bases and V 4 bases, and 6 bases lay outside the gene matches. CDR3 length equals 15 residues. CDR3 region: CASSLGGTGAYEQYF. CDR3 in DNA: TGTGCCAGCAGCCTCGGTGGGACAGGGGCCTACGAGCAGTACTTC.

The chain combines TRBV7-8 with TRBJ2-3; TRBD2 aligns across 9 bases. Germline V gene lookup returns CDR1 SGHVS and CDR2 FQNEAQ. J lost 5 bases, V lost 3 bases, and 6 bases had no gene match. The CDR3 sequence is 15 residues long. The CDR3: CASSFVAGVIDTQYF. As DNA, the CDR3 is TGTGCCAGCAGCTTCGTAGCGGGAGTAATAGATACGCAGTATTTT. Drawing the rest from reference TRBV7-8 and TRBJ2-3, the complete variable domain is GAGVSQSPRYKVAKRGQDVALRCDPISGHVSLFWYQQALGQGPEFLTYFQNEAQLDKSGLPSDRFFAERPEGSVSTLKIQRTQQEDSAVYLCASSFVAGVIDTQYFGPGTRLTVL.

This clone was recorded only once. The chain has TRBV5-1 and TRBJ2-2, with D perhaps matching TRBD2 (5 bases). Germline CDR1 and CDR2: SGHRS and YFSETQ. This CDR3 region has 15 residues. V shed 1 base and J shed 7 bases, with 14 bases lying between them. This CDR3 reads CASSLREGRSGELFF. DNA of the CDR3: TGCGCCAGCAGCTTGCGAGAGGGTCGGAGCGGGGAGCTGTTTTTT.

The CDR3 sequence: CAISTGTETYGYTF. The CDR3 region has the DNA TGTGCCATCAGCACCGGGACAGAGACCTATGGCTACACCTTC. The chain carries TRBV10-3 and TRBJ1-2; TRBD1 matches 7 bases. Unmatched junction bases numbered 8, after V lost 6 bases and J lost 4 bases. Germline V gene sequence: CDR1 ENHRY, CDR2 SYGVKD. The CDR3 has 14 residues.

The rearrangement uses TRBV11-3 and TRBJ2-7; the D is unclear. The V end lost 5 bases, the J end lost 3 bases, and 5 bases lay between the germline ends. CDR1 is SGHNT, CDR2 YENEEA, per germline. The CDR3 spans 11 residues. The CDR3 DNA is TGTGCCAGCAGCACCAGCTACGAGCAGTACTTC. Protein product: CASSTSYEQYF.

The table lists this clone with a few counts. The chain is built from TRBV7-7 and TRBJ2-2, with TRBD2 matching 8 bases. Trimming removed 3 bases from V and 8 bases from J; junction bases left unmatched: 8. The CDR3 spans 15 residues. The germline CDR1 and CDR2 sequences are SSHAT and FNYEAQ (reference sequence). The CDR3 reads CASSFSAGGLGELFF. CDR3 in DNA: TGTGCCAGCAGCTTTTCGGCGGGAGGATTAGGGGAGCTGTTTTTT.

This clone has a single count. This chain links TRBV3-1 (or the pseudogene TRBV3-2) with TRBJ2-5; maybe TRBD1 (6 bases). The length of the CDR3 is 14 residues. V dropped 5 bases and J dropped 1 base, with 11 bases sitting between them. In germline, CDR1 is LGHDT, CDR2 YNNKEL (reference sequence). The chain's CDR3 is CASSFDRIQETQYF. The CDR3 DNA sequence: TGTGCCAGCAGCTTCGACAGGATCCAAGAGACCCAGTACTTC.

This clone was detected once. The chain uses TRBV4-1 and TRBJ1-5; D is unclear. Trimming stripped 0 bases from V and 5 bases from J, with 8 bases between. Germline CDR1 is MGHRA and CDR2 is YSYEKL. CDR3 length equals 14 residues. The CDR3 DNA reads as TGCGCCAGCAGCCAAGAGGGTCGGGATCAGCCCCAGCATTTT. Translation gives CASSQEGRDQPQHF.

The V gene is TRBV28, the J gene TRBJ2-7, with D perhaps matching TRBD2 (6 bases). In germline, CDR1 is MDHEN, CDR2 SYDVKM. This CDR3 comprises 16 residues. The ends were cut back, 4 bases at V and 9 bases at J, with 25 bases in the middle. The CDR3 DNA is TGTGCCAGCAGTTCCTATCCGACCGGGGGATCCCATTCGCAGTACTTC. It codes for CASSSYPTGGSHSQYF.

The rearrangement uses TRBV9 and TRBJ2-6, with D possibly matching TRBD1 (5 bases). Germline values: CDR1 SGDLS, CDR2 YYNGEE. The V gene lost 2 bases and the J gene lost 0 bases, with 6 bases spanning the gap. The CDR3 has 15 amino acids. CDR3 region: CASSVGPSGANVLTF. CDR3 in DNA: TGTGCCAGCAGCGTGGGGCCCTCTGGGGCCAACGTCCTGACTTTC.

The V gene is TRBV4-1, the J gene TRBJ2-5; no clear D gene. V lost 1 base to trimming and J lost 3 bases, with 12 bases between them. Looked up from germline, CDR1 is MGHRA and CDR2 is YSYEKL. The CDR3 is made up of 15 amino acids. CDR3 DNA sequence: TGCGCCAGCAGCCAAGGAGACTTACTGAAAGAGACCCAGTACTTC. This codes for CASSQGDLLKETQYF.

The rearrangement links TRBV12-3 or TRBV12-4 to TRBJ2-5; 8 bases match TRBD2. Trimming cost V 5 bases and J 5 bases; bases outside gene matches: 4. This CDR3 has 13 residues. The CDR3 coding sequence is TGTGCCAGCAGTGGACTAGCCAGGGAGACCCAGTACTTC. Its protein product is CASSGLARETQYF.

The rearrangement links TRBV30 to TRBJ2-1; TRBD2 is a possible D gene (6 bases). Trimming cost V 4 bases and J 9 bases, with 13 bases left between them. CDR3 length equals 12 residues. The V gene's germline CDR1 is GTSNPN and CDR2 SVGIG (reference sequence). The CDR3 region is CAWTWGGGEQFF. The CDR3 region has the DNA TGTGCCTGGACATGGGGAGGTGGTGAGCAGTTCTTC.

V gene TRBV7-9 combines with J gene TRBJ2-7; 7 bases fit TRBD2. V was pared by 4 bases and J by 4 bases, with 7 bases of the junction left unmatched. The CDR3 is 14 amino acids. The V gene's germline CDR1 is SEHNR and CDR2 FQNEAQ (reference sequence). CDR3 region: CASSSRTRSYEQYF. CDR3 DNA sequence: TGTGCCAGCAGCTCCCGGACTAGGTCATACGAGCAGTACTTC.

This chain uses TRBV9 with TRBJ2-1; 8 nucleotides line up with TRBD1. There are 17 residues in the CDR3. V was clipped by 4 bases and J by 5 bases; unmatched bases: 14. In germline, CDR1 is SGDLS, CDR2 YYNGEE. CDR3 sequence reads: CASSLTTGQEAHNEQFF. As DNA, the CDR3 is TGTGCCAGCAGCTTAACAACGGGACAGGAGGCCCACAATGAGCAGTTCTTC.

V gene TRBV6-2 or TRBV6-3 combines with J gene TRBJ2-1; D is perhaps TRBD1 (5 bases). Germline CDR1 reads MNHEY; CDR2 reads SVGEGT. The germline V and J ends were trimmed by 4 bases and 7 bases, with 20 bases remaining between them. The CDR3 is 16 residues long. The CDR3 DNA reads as TGTGCCAGCAGTTCTATCAGGGTTCAGACATCTAATGAGCAGTTCTTC. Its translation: CASSSIRVQTSNEQFF.

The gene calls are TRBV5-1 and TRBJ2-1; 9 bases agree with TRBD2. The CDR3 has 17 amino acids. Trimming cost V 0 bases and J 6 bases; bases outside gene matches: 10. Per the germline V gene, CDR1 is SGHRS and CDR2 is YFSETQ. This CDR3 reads CASSLGLGAGGGNEQFF. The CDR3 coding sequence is TGCGCCAGCAGCTTGGGGTTGGGAGCGGGAGGTGGCAATGAGCAGTTCTTC.